Included here is one TCR beta chain sequence, with context. What it recognizes is unknown. These data are taken from a study of CD4+ T cells in melanoma. Libraries were prepared by immunoSEQ multiplex PCR; TCRdb keeps only in-frame clonotypes and omits some of them. The table lists over 14,000 clones, over 55% of them singletons. The CDR3 length is 14 residues. With 8 bases removed from V and 6 bases from J, the gap between germline ends came to 20 bases. Germline V gives CDR1 SNHLY, CDR2 FYNNEI. Broader study findings: Reportedly, melanoma neoantigen-specific CD4+ T cells showed varied differentiation states. CD8+ T cell, macrophage and B cell function reportedly correlated with neoantigen-specific CD4+ T cells.

This chain links TRBV2 with TRBJ2-7; TRBD2 might be the D (6 bases). Sequenced sample: cells from a culture (not recorded whether cultured in vitro). This sequence was found in a human donor with melanoma. The CDR3 DNA is TGTGCCAGCGGGGCCGGGACTGACGCTTCCGAGCAGTACTTC. The encoded protein is CASGAGTDASEQYF. The variable domain in full, with the rest retrieved from reference TRBV2 and TRBJ2-7, is EPEVTQTPSHQVTQMGQEVILRCVPISNHLYFYWYRQILGQKVEFLVSFYNNEISEKSEIFDDQFSVERPDGSNFTLKIRSTKLEDSAMYFCASGAGTDASEQYFGPGTRLTVT.